What follows are 3 T cell receptor beta chains derived from one specimen sequenced in a study of T cell changes during pregnancy in multiple sclerosis. TCRdb's copy holds only in-frame clones and misses some; the assay was immunoSEQ multiplex PCR. Seen here are 36,000 or so clones, about 91% observed once, and the top ten hold over 9%. This specimen was CD8+ T cells from peripheral blood mononuclear cells, taken in the third trimester of pregnancy. The receptor source for this set is a female donor with multiple sclerosis, enrolled in a pregnancy study.

This clone was picked up a small number of times. The rearrangement links TRBV10-3 to TRBJ2-2; D gene ambiguous. Per germline, CDR1 ENHRY and CDR2 SYGVKD. There are 14 residues in the CDR3. Trimming left V 0 bases short and J 4 bases short, with 6 bases between. CDR3 DNA: TGTGCCATCAGTGAGTCTATTGTCACCGGGGAGCTGTTTTTT. It translates to CAISESIVTGELFF.

The chain uses TRBV29-1 and TRBJ2-7, with 9 bases that match TRBD1. The CDR3 loop spans 15 amino acids. The junction had 6 bases not matched to a gene; V was cut back by 1 base and J by 2 bases. Germline loops: CDR1 SQVTM, CDR2 ANQGSEA. The CDR3 reads CSVEGLGDRAYEQYF. CDR3 nucleotides: TGCAGCGTTGAAGGTTTAGGGGACAGGGCCTACGAGCAGTACTTC.

The rearrangement links TRBV30 to TRBJ2-5; a weak D match, TRBD1 (5 bases). CDR1 is GTSNPN, CDR2 SVGIG, per germline (reference sequence). V was clipped by 5 bases and J by 2 bases, with 6 bases between them. There are 11 residues in the CDR3. The CDR3 spells CAWDRQETQYF. CDR3 bases: TGTGCCTGGGACAGACAAGAGACCCAGTACTTC.